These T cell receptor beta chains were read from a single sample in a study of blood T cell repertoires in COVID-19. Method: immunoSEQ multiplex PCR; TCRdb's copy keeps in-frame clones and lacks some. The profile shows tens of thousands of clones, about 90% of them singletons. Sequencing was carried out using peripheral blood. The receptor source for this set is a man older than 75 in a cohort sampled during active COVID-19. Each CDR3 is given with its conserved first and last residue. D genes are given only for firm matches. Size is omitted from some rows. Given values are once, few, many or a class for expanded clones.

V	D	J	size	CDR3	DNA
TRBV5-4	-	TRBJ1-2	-	CASSLAGNYGYTF	TGTGCCAGCAGCTTGGCCGGGAACTATGGCTACACCTTC
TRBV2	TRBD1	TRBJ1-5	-	CASSGGGGRFQPQHF	TGTGCCAGCAGTGGTGGAGGGGGCAGGTTTCAGCCCCAGCATTTT
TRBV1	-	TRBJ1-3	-	CTSSKNGGLCSGNTIYF	TGCACCAGCAGCAAGAATGGGGGCCTATGCTCTGGAAACACCATATATTTT
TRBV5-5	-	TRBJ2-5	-	CASSLVTGAGQALGETQYF	TGTGCCAGCAGCTTGGTGACGGGAGCGGGACAGGCCCTCGGGGAGACCCAGTACTTC
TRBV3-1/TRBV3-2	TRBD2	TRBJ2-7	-	CASSQGAAGVYEQYF	TGTGCCAGCAGCCAAGGTGCGGCGGGAGTCTACGAGCAGTACTTC
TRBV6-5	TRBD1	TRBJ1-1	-	CAAADRGDTEAFF	TGTGCCGCAGCGGACAGGGGAGATACTGAAGCTTTCTTT
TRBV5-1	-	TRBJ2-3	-	CASKGATARDTQYF	TGCGCCAGCAAGGGAGCAACCGCACGGGATACGCAGTATTTT
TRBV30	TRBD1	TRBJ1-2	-	CAWSPGQGDYGYTF	TGTGCCTGGAGTCCGGGACAGGGTGACTATGGCTACACCTTC
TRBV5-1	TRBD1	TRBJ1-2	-	CASSSGGQGHGYTF	TGCGCCAGCAGCTCGGGGGGACAGGGACATGGCTACACCTTC
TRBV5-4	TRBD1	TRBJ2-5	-	CASSAGTGGKETQYF	TGTGCCAGCAGCGCCGGGACAGGGGGAAAAGAGACCCAGTACTTC
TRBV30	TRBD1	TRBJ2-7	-	CAWSVSGGTGEQYF	TGTGCCTGGAGTGTCTCAGGGGGAACGGGCGAGCAGTACTTC
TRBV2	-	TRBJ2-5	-	CASSEVRGWTFFTASRGRETQYF	TGTGCCAGCAGTGAAGTTCGGGGGTGGACTTTTTTTACGGCTAGCCGGGGGAGAGAGACCCAGTACTTC
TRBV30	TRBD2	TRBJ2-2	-	CAWSPQGLAGAGELFF	TGTGCCTGGAGTCCCCAGGGACTAGCGGGAGCCGGGGAGCTGTTTTTT
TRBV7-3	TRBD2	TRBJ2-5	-	CASSSGGGETQYF	TGTGCCAGCAGCTCGGGGGGAGGAGAGACCCAGTACTTC
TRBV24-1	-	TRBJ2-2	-	CATSDAVTGELFF	TGTGCCACCAGTGACGCGGTTACCGGGGAGCTGTTTTTT
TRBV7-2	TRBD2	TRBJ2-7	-	CASSLVGTSGGRYSYEQYF	TGTGCCAGCAGCTTAGTAGGGACTAGCGGGGGGCGTTACTCCTACGAGCAGTACTTC
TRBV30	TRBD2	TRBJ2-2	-	CAWSEVAGVGELFF	TGTGCCTGGAGTGAGGTAGCGGGAGTCGGGGAGCTGTTTTTT
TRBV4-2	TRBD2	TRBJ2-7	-	CASSQDGTSRYEQYF	TGTGCCAGCAGCCAAGATGGGACTAGTCGGTACGAGCAGTACTTC
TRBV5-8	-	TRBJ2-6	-	CASSLNSDSSGANVLTF	TGTGCCAGCAGCTTGAACAGTGATAGCTCTGGGGCCAACGTCCTGACTTTC
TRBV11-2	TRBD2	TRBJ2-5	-	CASSFIRSAGFIETQYF	TGTGCCAGCAGCTTCATACGTTCAGCGGGATTTATAGAGACCCAGTACTTC
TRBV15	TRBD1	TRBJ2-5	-	CATQAGQGGETQYF	TGTGCCACGCAAGCGGGACAGGGGGGGGAGACCCAGTACTTC
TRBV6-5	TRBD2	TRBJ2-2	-	CASSYVAGGATGELFF	TGTGCCAGCAGTTACGTGGCGGGGGGGGCCACCGGGGAGCTGTTTTTT
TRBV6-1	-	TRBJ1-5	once	CASSEGGGNRRQHF	TGTGCCAGCAGTGAAGGTGGAGGGAATAGGAGACAGCATTTT
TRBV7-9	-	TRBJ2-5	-	CASSPMGASQETQYF	TGTGCCAGCAGCCCAATGGGGGCTTCCCAAGAGACCCAGTACTTC
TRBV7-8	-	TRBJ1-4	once	CASSLEGHGNEKLFF	TGTGCCAGCAGCTTAGAGGGACACGGTAATGAAAAACTGTTTTTT
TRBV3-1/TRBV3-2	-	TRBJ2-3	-	CASSQAGVSTDTQYF	TGTGCCAGCAGCCAAGCAGGGGTAAGCACAGATACGCAGTATTTT
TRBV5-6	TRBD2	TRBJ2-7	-	CASSLGLAGALSYEQYF	TGTGCCAGCAGCTTGGGACTAGCGGGAGCCCTCTCCTACGAGCAGTACTTC
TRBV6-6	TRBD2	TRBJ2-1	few	CASSYYDSGGNEQFF	TGTGCCAGCAGTTACTATGATAGCGGGGGGAATGAGCAGTTCTTC
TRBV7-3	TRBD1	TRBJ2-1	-	CASSLGQGARDEQFF	TGTGCCAGCAGCTTGGGACAGGGGGCGCGGGATGAGCAGTTCTTC
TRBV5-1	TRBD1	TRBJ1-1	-	CASSLGTGGRTEAFF	TGCGCCAGCAGCTTGGGGACAGGGGGAAGGACTGAAGCTTTCTTT
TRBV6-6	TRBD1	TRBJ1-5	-	CASSYSDRGSNQPQHF	TGTGCCAGCAGTTACTCAGACAGGGGAAGCAATCAGCCCCAGCATTTT
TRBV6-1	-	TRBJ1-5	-	CASSDNPGSNQPQHF	TGTGCCAGCAGTGACAACCCAGGGAGCAATCAGCCCCAGCATTTT
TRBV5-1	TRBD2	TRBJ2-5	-	CASSPGLAGGPETQYF	TGCGCCAGCAGCCCGGGACTAGCGGGGGGGCCAGAGACCCAGTACTTC
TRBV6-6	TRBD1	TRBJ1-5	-	CASSLGQGQQPQHF	TGTGCCAGCAGTTTGGGACAGGGCCAGCAGCCCCAGCATTTT
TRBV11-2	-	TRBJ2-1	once	CASSLASYNEQFF	TGTGCCAGCAGCTTAGCCAGTTACAATGAGCAGTTCTTC
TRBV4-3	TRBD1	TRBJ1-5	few	CASSQERGGPNQPQHF	TGCGCCAGCAGCCAAGAAAGAGGGGGCCCAAATCAGCCCCAGCATTTT
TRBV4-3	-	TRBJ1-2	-	CASSQDLGRAYGYTF	TGCGCCAGCAGCCAAGATCTCGGCAGGGCCTATGGCTACACCTTC
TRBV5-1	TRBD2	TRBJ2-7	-	CASSLASGGGGSYEQYF	TGCGCCAGCAGCTTGGCCTCCGGGGGGGGCGGGTCCTACGAGCAGTACTTC
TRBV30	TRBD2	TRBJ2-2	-	CAWSFGLAGSAGELFF	TGTGCCTGGAGCTTCGGACTAGCGGGGTCGGCCGGGGAGCTGTTTTTT
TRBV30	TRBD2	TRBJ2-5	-	CACGRSRETQYF	TGTGCCTGCGGGAGGTCGAGAGAGACCCAGTACTTC
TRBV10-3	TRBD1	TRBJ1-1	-	CAISAPPGQGQVGTEAFF	TGTGCCATCAGCGCCCCTCCGGGACAGGGGCAGGTTGGCACTGAAGCTTTCTTT
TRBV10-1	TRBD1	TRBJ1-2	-	CASSLQGTYGYTF	TGCGCCAGCAGTCTACAGGGGACCTATGGCTACACCTTC
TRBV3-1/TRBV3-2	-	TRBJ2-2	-	CATGTFPGELFF	TGTGCCACAGGGACTTTTCCCGGGGAGCTGTTTTTT
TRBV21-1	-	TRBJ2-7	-	CASYPGCEQYF	TGTGCCAGCTATCCTGGCTGCGAGCAGTACTTC
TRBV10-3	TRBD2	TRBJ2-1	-	CAISEDAGGYNEQFF	TGTGCCATCAGTGAGGACGCGGGAGGTTACAATGAGCAGTTCTTC
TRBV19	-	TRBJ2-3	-	CASTSPRADTQYF	TGTGCCAGTACTAGCCCTAGGGCAGATACGCAGTATTTT
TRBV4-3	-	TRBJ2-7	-	CASSQDGGLRSYEQYF	TGCGCCAGCAGCCAAGATGGAGGACTCAGGTCCTACGAGCAGTACTTC
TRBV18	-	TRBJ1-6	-	CASSQTRDSPLHF	TGTGCCAGCTCACAGACGAGGGATTCACCCCTCCACTTT
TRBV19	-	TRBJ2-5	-	CASSMNGGETQYF	TGTGCCAGTAGTATGAATGGGGGGGAGACCCAGTACTTC